Listed below are T cell receptor beta chains from one sample, sequenced in a study of cytomegalovirus exposure and HLA in healthy donors. Libraries were prepared by immunoSEQ multiplex PCR; TCRdb keeps only in-frame clonotypes and omits some of them. The sample consists of more than 150,000 clones, roughly 80% of them appearing once. The sample taken for sequencing was PBMCs. Receptors were obtained from a girl aged 10-17 years in good health and CMV-seropositive. Each CDR3 is given with its conserved first and last residue. The D gene is left open where the match is weak. Size is omitted from some rows. Given values are once, few, many or a class for expanded clones.

D gene | clone size | J gene | V gene | CDR3 DNA | CDR3 protein
TRBD1 | few | TRBJ1-2 | TRBV10-1 | TGCGCCAGCAGTCCAGGACAGGGGGCTGGCTACACCTTC | CASSPGQGAGYTF
TRBD2 | NA | TRBJ2-2 | TRBV4-2 | TGTGCCACCTGCCTAAGGCTAGCGGGAGGACTTAACACCGGGGAGCTGTTTTTT | CATCLRLAGGLNTGELFF
TRBD2 | NA | TRBJ2-1 | TRBV27 | TGTGCCAGCAGTTCCAGGACCGGGACTAATGGATACAATGAGCAGTTCTTC | CASSSRTGTNGYNEQFF
TRBD2 | NA | TRBJ2-1 | TRBV7-2 | TGTGCCAGCAGCTCCGGGACTACCTCCTACAATGAGCAGTTCTTC | CASSSGTTSYNEQFF
NA | NA | TRBJ1-2 | TRBV25-1 | TGTGCCAGCAGTGAATATCTCGGGAACTATGGCTACACCTTC | CASSEYLGNYGYTF
TRBD2 | NA | TRBJ2-7 | TRBV7-8 | TGTGCCAGCAGCTTAGGGGCGGGAGGGCCGTACGAGCAGTACTTC | CASSLGAGGPYEQYF
TRBD1 | NA | TRBJ2-7 | TRBV5-4 | TGTGCCAGCAGCTTGGGGGGGGACAGGGGCTACGAGCAGTACTTC | CASSLGGDRGYEQYF
NA | NA | TRBJ2-7 | TRBV27 | TGTGCCAGCAGTCTAATAGGACAGAGCTACGAGCAGTACTTC | CASSLIGQSYEQYF
NA | NA | TRBJ1-1 | TRBV27 | TGTGCCAGCACAGGGAGGGACACTGAAGCTTTCTTT | CASTGRDTEAFF
TRBD1 | NA | TRBJ2-7 | TRBV15 | TGTGCCACCAGCAGGACAGGGTATTCCTACGAGCAGTACTTC | CATSRTGYSYEQYF
TRBD1 | NA | TRBJ1-5 | TRBV7-9 | TGTGCCAGCAGCACTGACAGGGGAGGGGATCAGCCCCAGCATTTT | CASSTDRGGDQPQHF
TRBD2 | NA | TRBJ2-7 | TRBV5-1 | TGCGCCAGCAGCTTGACTAGCGGGAACGCCTACGAGCAGTACTTC | CASSLTSGNAYEQYF
NA | few | TRBJ1-2 | TRBV7-9 | TGTGCCAGCACCGCGACAGGACCCCCTAACTATGGCTACACCTTC | CASTATGPPNYGYTF
NA | NA | TRBJ1-2 | TRBV2 | TGTGCCAGCAGTGAAAGGCGGCTGGATCTACATGGCTACACCTTC | CASSERRLDLHGYTF
NA | NA | TRBJ2-4 | TRBV6-6 | TGTGCCAGCAGTCTCTACGAAAACATTCAGTACTTC | CASSLYENIQYF
TRBD2 | NA | TRBJ2-3 | TRBV19 | TGTGCCAGTAGTATAGTAGGGAGCGGGAAACGGGATACGCAGTATTTT | CASSIVGSGKRDTQYF
TRBD2 | NA | TRBJ2-1 | TRBV9 | TGTGCCAGCAGCGTAGCCGGGGGGAGCTCCTACAATGAGCAGTTCTTC | CASSVAGGSSYNEQFF
TRBD1 | NA | TRBJ2-7 | TRBV5-5 | TGTGCCAGCAGCTTGGACTTGGGACAGGCCTACGAGCAGTACTTC | CASSLDLGQAYEQYF
NA | NA | TRBJ2-3 | TRBV6-5 | TGTGCCAGCAGTCGTAGCCTGGGGAGTACGCAGTATTTT | CASSRSLGSTQYF
TRBD2 | NA | TRBJ2-3 | TRBV7-9 | TGTGCCAGCAGCTTAATAGCGGGAGTACAAGATACGCAGTATTTT | CASSLIAGVQDTQYF
TRBD2 | NA | TRBJ2-5 | TRBV10-2 | TGCGCCACCCTGGGCCCAAAAGCGGGAACGGAGACCCAGTACTTC | CATLGPKAGTETQYF
NA | NA | TRBJ1-1 | TRBV25-1 | TGTGCCAGCACCCTAACCTCTCTTCAGGGAACTGAAGCTTTCTTT | CASTLTSLQGTEAFF
TRBD2 | NA | TRBJ2-3 | TRBV10-1 | TGCGCCAGCAGTGAGACCTTCATAGCGGGGTCGACAGATACGCAGTATTTT | CASSETFIAGSTDTQYF
NA | NA | TRBJ2-5 | TRBV11-3 | TGTGCCAGCAGCTTAGGGGTTGATGGTCGAGGGGAGACCCAGTACTTC | CASSLGVDGRGETQYF
NA | NA | TRBJ1-2 | TRBV30 | TGTGCCTGGAGTGTAGGGTACAGGGCGTCTAACTATGGCTACACCTTC | CAWSVGYRASNYGYTF
TRBD1 | NA | TRBJ2-7 | TRBV15 | TGTGCCACCAGCAGATACAGGGGGGTCTACGAGCAGTACTTC | CATSRYRGVYEQYF
NA | few | TRBJ2-7 | TRBV11-2 | TGTGCCAGCAGACTAACGGGCTACGAGCAGTACTTC | CASRLTGYEQYF
NA | NA | TRBJ1-1 | TRBV27 | TGTGCCAGCAGTCCTGGACTAACCGGGGCCACTGAAGCTTTCTTT | CASSPGLTGATEAFF
NA | few | TRBJ2-3 | TRBV5-1 | TGCGCCAGCAGCACAAGAGCCGGGGATACGCAGTATTTT | CASSTRAGDTQYF
NA | NA | TRBJ2-7 | TRBV7-2 | TGTGCCAGCAGCCCCTGGGGCAGGCGGGAGCAGTACTTC | CASSPWGRREQYF
TRBD1 | NA | TRBJ1-2 | TRBV5-1 | TGCGCCAGCAGCCCAGGGACAGCTAACTATGGCTACACCTTC | CASSPGTANYGYTF
NA | NA | TRBJ2-2 | TRBV27 | TGTGCCAGCAGCCGACTCTACACCGGGGAGCTGTTTTTT | CASSRLYTGELFF
TRBD2 | NA | TRBJ2-3 | TRBV7-8 | TGTGCCAGCAGCATCAGGACTAGCGGGACGTCACTTCTCACAGATACGCAGTATTTT | CASSIRTSGTSLLTDTQYF
TRBD2 | NA | TRBJ2-1 | TRBV4-3 | TGCGCCAGCAGCCAAGATTCTAGCGGGACCTACAATGAGCAGTTCTTC | CASSQDSSGTYNEQFF
TRBD1 | NA | TRBJ1-2 | TRBV25-1 | TGTGCCAGCAGTGCCGGGACAGGGGTTTTCTATGGCTACACCTTC | CASSAGTGVFYGYTF
TRBD2 | once | TRBJ2-5 | TRBV5-1 | TGCGCCAGCAGCGGGGGACTAGCGGGAGGGCGGGAGACCCAGTACTTC | CASSGGLAGGRETQYF
NA | NA | TRBJ1-4 | TRBV20-1 | TGCGGCTTGTCTAATGAAAAACTGTTTTTT | CGLSNEKLFF
NA | NA | TRBJ1-6 | TRBV30 | TGTGCCTGGACCGGGACGAGGGGGAATTCACCCCTCCACTTT | CAWTGTRGNSPLHF
NA | few | TRBJ2-7 | TRBV23-1 | TGCGCCAGCAGTCAATTTGGGGGGACAGGTAGGGGACTACCCGAGCAGTACTTC | CASSQFGGTGRGLPEQYF